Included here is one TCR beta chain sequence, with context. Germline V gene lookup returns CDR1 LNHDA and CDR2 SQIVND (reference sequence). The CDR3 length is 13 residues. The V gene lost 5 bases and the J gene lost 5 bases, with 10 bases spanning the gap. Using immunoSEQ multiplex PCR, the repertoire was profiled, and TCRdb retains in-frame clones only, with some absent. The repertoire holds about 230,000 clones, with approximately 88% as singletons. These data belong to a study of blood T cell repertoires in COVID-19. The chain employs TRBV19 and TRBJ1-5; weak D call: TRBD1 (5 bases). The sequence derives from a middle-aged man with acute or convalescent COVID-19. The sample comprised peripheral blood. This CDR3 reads CASSDGGYQPQHF. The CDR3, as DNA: TGTGCCAGTAGTGACGGGGGGTATCAGCCCCAGCATTTT.